The 26 T cell receptor beta chains below were found in one sample sequenced in a study of T cell responses to AZD1222 COVID-19 vaccine. Clones were read by immunoSEQ multiplex PCR, and TCRdb kept only the in-frame ones, dropping some. The sample holds about 93,000 clones; roughly 90% are singletons and the top ten take roughly 2.8%. This specimen consisted of peripheral blood, obtained on day 0 of MenACWY control vaccination. These TCRs come from an adult in good health.

The chain couples TRBV19 to TRBJ2-2, with 7 bases aligning to TRBD1. Germline V gene data show CDR1 as LNHDA and CDR2 as SQIVND (reference sequence). V was clipped by 5 bases and J by 6 bases; unmatched bases: 9. The CDR3 is 15 amino acids. The CDR3 loop reads CASSLQGTNPGELFF. Here the CDR3 DNA reads TGTGCCAGTAGTTTACAGGGGACAAACCCCGGGGAGCTGTTTTTT.

The chain has TRBV7-9 and TRBJ1-2; a possible D gene is TRBD1 (6 bases). V gave up 5 bases and J gave up 0 bases, with 10 bases separating them. The CDR3 is made up of 14 amino acids. CDR1 is SEHNR, CDR2 FQNEAQ, per germline (reference sequence). Here the CDR3 DNA reads TGTGCCAGCAGCCAAGGGACAACTAACTATGGCTACACCTTC. Translated, it gives CASSQGTTNYGYTF.

This chain joins TRBV2 and TRBJ2-3, with 13 bases matching TRBD2. There are 15 residues in the CDR3. V lost 6 bases and J lost 5; bases outside the gene matches: 5. The germline CDR1 and CDR2 sequences are SNHLY and FYNNEI. The chain's CDR3 is CASSRRTSGGDTQYF. In DNA, the CDR3 is TGTGCCAGCAGCCGACGGACTAGCGGGGGAGATACGCAGTATTTT.

This chain links TRBV2 with TRBJ2-3, with 7 bases that match TRBD2. Germline CDR1 reads SNHLY; CDR2 reads FYNNEI. The trim removed 6 bases at V and 2 bases at J, leaving 8 bases unmatched. The CDR3 runs to 15 residues. The CDR3: CASRLLAVVTDTQYF. The CDR3 DNA sequence: TGTGCCAGCAGACTTCTAGCGGTAGTCACAGATACGCAGTATTTT. Drawing the rest from reference TRBV2 and TRBJ2-3, the complete variable domain is EPEVTQTPSHQVTQMGQEVILRCVPISNHLYFYWYRQILGQKVEFLVSFYNNEISEKSEIFDDQFSVERPDGSNFTLKIRSTKLEDSAMYFCASRLLAVVTDTQYFGPGTRLTVL.

The CDR3 DNA sequence: TGTGCCTGGAAGAGGGCACCCACCCAAGAGACCCAGTACTTC. Its translation: CAWKRAPTQETQYF. V and J are TRBV30 and TRBJ2-5, with D perhaps matching TRBD2 (5 bases). V was cut by 4 bases and J by 1 base, with 13 bases left in between. CDR1 is GTSNPN and CDR2 is SVGIG in the germline V gene (reference sequence). This CDR3 comprises 14 residues.

The V and J genes are TRBV18 and TRBJ1-1, with 11 bases identical to TRBD1. The CDR3 spans 16 residues. From germline, CDR1 is KGHSH and CDR2 LQKENI. V was pared by 2 bases and J by 5 bases, with 7 bases of the junction left unmatched. The CDR3 here is CASSPAAGQGGTEAFF. The CDR3 nucleotides read TGTGCCAGCTCACCAGCGGCGGGACAGGGGGGAACTGAAGCTTTCTTT.

J is TRBJ2-1 and V is TRBV3-1 (or the pseudogene TRBV3-2); 10 bases align to TRBD2. CDR1 and CDR2 (germline): LGHDT, YNNKEL (reference sequence). The CDR3 has 14 residues. The V segment lost 4 bases and the J segment 3 bases; nucleotides outside the gene matches: 0. The CDR3 protein is CASSRTSGYNEQFF. CDR3 in DNA: TGTGCCAGCAGCCGGACTAGCGGCTACAATGAGCAGTTCTTC.

The V and J genes are TRBV30 and TRBJ1-4, with D maybe TRBD1 (6 bases). Germline assignment: CDR1 GTSNPN and CDR2 SVGIG (reference sequence). The length of the CDR3 is 14 residues. Trimming stripped 1 base from V and 0 bases from J, with 6 bases between. The chain's CDR3 is CAWSGTATNEKLFF. The CDR3 DNA is TGTGCCTGGAGTGGGACAGCAACTAATGAAAAACTGTTTTTT. Based on the CDR3 plus reference TRBV30 and TRBJ1-4, the full variable domain is SQTIHQWPATLVQPVGSPLSLECTVEGTSNPNLYWYRQAAGRGLQLLFYSVGIGQISSEVPQNLSASRPQDRQFILSSKKLLLSDSGFYLCAWSGTATNEKLFFGSGTQLSVL.

The chain joins TRBV7-8 to TRBJ2-7, with 7 nucleotides matching TRBD1. With 5 bases clipped from V and 3 bases from J, the junction kept 13 bases outside the gene matches. This CDR3 comprises 16 residues. Germline V gene sequence: CDR1 SGHVS, CDR2 FQNEAQ. This CDR3 reads CASSEKQGFSFYEQYF. The CDR3 nucleotides are TGTGCCAGCAGCGAGAAACAGGGGTTCAGCTTCTACGAGCAGTACTTC.

The V call is TRBV3-1 (or the pseudogene TRBV3-2), the J call TRBJ2-7; D not certain. The germline gives CDR1 LGHDT, CDR2 YNNKEL (reference sequence). This CDR3 contains 14 residues. Trimming removed 5 bases at V and 6 bases at J, with 17 bases between. CDR3 coding DNA: TGTGCCAGCAGCGACTCTGCTTACGGTGGCGAGCAGTACTTC. As protein: CASSDSAYGGEQYF.

V usage is TRBV19 and J usage is TRBJ1-5; D is uncertain. The CDR3 is 13 amino acids. The V end lost 6 bases, the J end lost 0 bases, and 6 bases lay between the germline ends. Germline values: CDR1 LNHDA, CDR2 SQIVND (reference sequence). DNA of the CDR3: TGTGCCAGTAGGCTATATAGCAATCAGCCCCAGCATTTT. It translates to CASRLYSNQPQHF.

In this sample, this clone turned up a few times. V and J are TRBV2 and TRBJ1-4; 7 bases line up with TRBD1. V lost 4 bases, J lost 7 bases, and 9 bases stayed unmatched. The CDR3 contains 15 residues. Germline CDR1 SNHLY, CDR2 FYNNEI. The CDR3 nucleotides are TGTGCCAGCAGTGGGGAGGGGGCCCGTGGTGAAAAACTGTTTTTT. Residues: CASSGEGARGEKLFF.

The chain uses TRBV6-2 or TRBV6-3 and TRBJ1-2; D remains unclear. The CDR3 has 14 amino acids. Looked up from germline, CDR1 is MNHEY and CDR2 is SVGEGT. Trimming took off 4 bases at V and 7 bases at J, with 16 bases between the two ends. The CDR3 nucleotides are TGTGCCAGCAGTTCCTTTCAAAGCTCGGGTGGCTACACCTTC. Residues: CASSSFQSSGGYTF.

The chain combines TRBV7-9 with TRBJ2-7; TRBD1 aligns across 7 bases. CDR3 length: 14 residues. V gave up 4 bases and J gave up 4 bases; unmatched junction bases: 7. Germline V CDR1 and CDR2: SEHNR, FQNEAQ (reference sequence). CDR3 in amino acids: CASSSAGTEYEQYF. For the CDR3, the DNA is TGTGCCAGCAGCTCAGCCGGGACAGAGTACGAGCAGTACTTC.

This clone was counted a single time. This chain links TRBV3-1 (or the pseudogene TRBV3-2) with TRBJ1-2; no firm D call. Germline assignment: CDR1 LGHDT and CDR2 YNNKEL (reference sequence). This CDR3 has 14 residues. V shed 0 bases and J shed 5 bases, with 10 bases lying between them. In DNA form, the CDR3 reads TGTGCCAGCAGCCAAGAGCCGCCTCTATATGGCTACACCTTC. Protein product: CASSQEPPLYGYTF.

The chain is built from TRBV11-1 and TRBJ2-3, with a weak D call TRBD2 (5 bases). V was clipped by 4 bases and J by 2 bases, with 10 bases between them. CDR3 size: 14 residues. Germline V lookup: CDR1 SGHAT, CDR2 FQDESV (reference sequence). Here the CDR3 reads CASSWSGDTDTQYF. CDR3 in DNA: TGTGCCAGCAGCTGGTCCGGGGACACAGATACGCAGTATTTT.

The rearrangement uses TRBV21-1 and TRBJ2-3; the D call in the table, TRBD2, was not verified against the DNA. TRBV21-1 is a pseudogene locus. This CDR3 spans 13 amino acids. CDR3 bases: TGTGCCAGCAGCAAAAGAGTGAGAGATACGCAGTATTTT. Amino acid sequence: CASSKRVRDTQYF.

V is TRBV6-4 and J is TRBJ2-1; D is uncertain. The germline V and J ends were trimmed by 7 bases and 8 bases, with 12 bases remaining between them. CDR1 MRHNA and CDR2 SNTAGT come from the germline V gene. This CDR3 comprises 12 residues. Here the CDR3 reads CASTSSSDEQFF. In DNA form, the CDR3 reads TGTGCCAGCACCTCGTCCTCCGATGAGCAGTTCTTC.

DNA for the CDR3: TGTGCCAGCAGTGCATCATTGGGGTCGGAACAATCTCAGCCCCAGCATTTT. It yields the protein CASSASLGSEQSQPQHF. The V call is TRBV2, the J call TRBJ1-5, with no clear D. This CDR3 is 17 amino acids long. Trimming removed 4 bases from V and 6 bases from J, with 22 bases in between. CDR1 SNHLY and CDR2 FYNNEI come from the germline V gene.

This rearrangement joins TRBV24-1 to TRBJ2-3; D may correspond to TRBD1 or TRBD2 (6 bases each). Germline V gene lookup returns CDR1 KGHDR and CDR2 SFDVKD. This CDR3 contains 14 residues. Trimming cost V 3 bases and J 4 bases, with 10 bases left between them. The CDR3 DNA reads as TGTGCCACCAGTGATGGGGGGCGCTCAGATACGCAGTATTTT. Translated: CATSDGGRSDTQYF.

V gene TRBV10-3 combines with J gene TRBJ1-1; D remains ambiguous. V lost 10 bases and J 1 base, leaving 10 bases between the germline ends. Germline CDR1 and CDR2: ENHRY and SYGVKD. The length of the CDR3 is 12 residues. The CDR3 DNA follows: TGTGCCACCCGCCGGACGAACACTGAAGCTTTCTTT. Translation: CATRRTNTEAFF.

The rearrangement uses TRBV30 and TRBJ1-2, with D possibly matching TRBD1 (5 bases). This CDR3 spans 16 amino acids. Trimming took off 0 bases at V and 4 bases at J, with 18 bases between the two ends. Germline assignment: CDR1 GTSNPN and CDR2 SVGIG (reference sequence). CDR3 loop: CAWSVGPGILSYGYTF. In DNA form, the CDR3 reads TGTGCCTGGAGTGTAGGGCCAGGGATCTTAAGCTATGGCTACACCTTC. The complete variable domain, with remaining parts taken from reference TRBV30 and TRBJ1-2, reads SQTIHQWPATLVQPVGSPLSLECTVEGTSNPNLYWYRQAAGRGLQLLFYSVGIGQISSEVPQNLSASRPQDRQFILSSKKLLLSDSGFYLCAWSVGPGILSYGYTFGSGTRLTVV.

The chain employs TRBV3-1 (or the pseudogene TRBV3-2) and TRBJ1-1, with 7 bases fitting TRBD1. Germline values: CDR1 LGHDT, CDR2 YNNKEL (reference sequence). V was clipped by 4 bases and J by 7 bases; unmatched bases: 3. CDR3 size: 12 residues. The CDR3 coding sequence is TGTGCCAGCAGCCCCAGGGGGTTTGAAGCTTTCTTT. Translating it yields CASSPRGFEAFF.

The chain couples TRBV11-2 to TRBJ1-2; D is unresolved. From germline, CDR1 is SGHAT and CDR2 FQNNGV. The CDR3 is 13 residues long. The V end was cut by 5 bases, the J end by 1 base, with 8 bases between. The DNA of the CDR3 is TGTGCCAGCAGCCCGGAACTTAACTATGGCTACACCTTC. This codes for CASSPELNYGYTF.

The chain uses TRBV7-8 and TRBJ1-6; D gene uncertain. CDR1 is SGHVS and CDR2 is FQNEAQ in the germline V gene. Trimming left V 3 bases short and J 10 bases short, with 19 bases between. The CDR3 has 16 amino acids. This chain's CDR3 is CASSLGWEGAESPLHF. The CDR3 nucleotides read TGTGCCAGCAGCTTGGGGTGGGAGGGAGCGGAATCACCCCTCCACTTT.

With regard to this clone: Other DNA sequences in the sample encode the same CDR3. The chain employs TRBV18 and TRBJ1-1; tentatively, D is TRBD1 (5 bases). The CDR3 is 13 amino acids. Trimming cost V 6 bases and J 1 base, with 9 bases left between them. Germline assignment: CDR1 KGHSH and CDR2 LQKENI. As DNA, the CDR3 is TGTGCCAGCTCCCTCGACAGGAACACTGAAGCTTTCTTT. Translated: CASSLDRNTEAFF. The variable domain in full, with the rest retrieved from reference TRBV18 and TRBJ1-1, is NAGVMQNPRHLVRRRGQEARLRCSPMKGHSHVYWYRQLPEEGLKFMVYLQKENIIDESGMPKERFSAEFPKEGPSILRIQQVVRGDSAAYFCASSLDRNTEAFFGQGTRLTVV.